This T cell receptor (beta chain) was sequenced in a study of T-cell reconstitution after alpha-beta-depleted transplantation in children. This clonotype was counted between two and nine times. Researchers prepared the TCRbeta library using unique molecular identifiers, the study reports. TCRdb redid the calling of the PCR reads with MiXCR, one entry per CDR3 protein. The data hold approximately 420,000 distinct CDR3 sequences, with about a tenth observed a single time. CDR1 is SGHNT, CDR2 YYREEE, per germline (reference sequence). Trimming shortened V by 3 bases and J by 3 bases, and 19 bases separated the two germline ends. CDR3 length: 16 residues.

The chain employs TRBV5-4 and TRBJ2-7, with a tentative D call TRBD2 (7 bases). This receptor was taken from a human donor who donated a stem cell graft to a child with acute myeloid leukemia. Sequencing used PBMCs from the stem cell graft donor, obtained from the stem cell graft. The CDR3 reads CASSWGAGVYYYEQYF. DNA of the CDR3: TGTGCCAGCAGCTGGGGGGCGGGAGTGTATTACTACGAGCAGTACTTC.